This record covers a single TCR beta chain. This clonotype has at least ten counts. Its cognate antigen has yet to be identified. No per-base quality is available; no much larger clone lies one base away. V is reduced by 5 bases and J by 0 bases, leaving a spacing of 10 bases between them. Its CDR3 holds 14 amino acids, cysteine through phenylalanine. Just CDR3 DNA is preserved here, 42 bases in frame from base 1. The library was prepared using RACE. Sequenced using a NextSeq 500. During library preparation, unique molecular identifiers were attached to individual cDNA molecules so that TCRs could be counted quantitatively and reproducibly. For every blood RNA sample, sequencing covered both the TCR alpha and TCR beta chains. The original methods were these. A median of approximately 96,000 TCRs per sample was observed, with a range of roughly 23,224 to 750,000. V, J and CDR3 annotation of the TCR reads was performed with the Decombinator software suite. For the PS versus PT1 abundance plots, all samples were subsampled to the same number of TCRs (28,000). Expanded TCRs were defined as absent before sensitization and observed at least eight times at the 2-week time point. The public reads were quality trimmed at Q25 with fastp and then assembled into clones with MiXCR by TCRdb, keeping productive beta chains. All rows with the same CDR3 protein become a single entry with the most common DNA and genes. The V and J calls here are based on TCRdb, not the publication. In this sample the table shows 42,000 or so distinct CDR3 sequences, around 10% of which occur a single time. Clones ranked in the top ten supply 15% of the sample.

These data originate in a study of human T cells and chemical hapten exposure (dated by TCRdb to the early 2020s). With regard to the full study: For sensitization, 2% DPC in acetone was applied to a roughly 2 cm by roughly 2 cm area of upper inner arm skin. Libraries were pooled for sequencing, and variation in per-sample TCR yields was attributed mainly to small differences in library volumes within the pool. Patient blood was sampled pre-sensitization (week 0) and at 2, 6 and about 24 weeks after DPC sensitization. Throughout the approximately 24-week study period, patients were also given weekly therapeutic DPC doses on the scalp. Peripheral blood TCR repertoire changes were tracked in vivo in alopecia patients during primary and secondary sensitization to the hapten diphenylcyclopropenone (DPC). The mostly female patient cohort included alopecia areata with under or over 50% scalp involvement, alopecia totalis and alopecia universalis. About 27 alopecia patients gave blood for TCR sequencing at one to four time points (pre-sensitization, 2, 6 and 24 weeks). Patch testing on the upper back used Finn chambers containing 0.01% DPC, with scoring done after 6 days according to International Contact Dermatitis Research Group standards. Points the paper makes about the study in general: Because all patients had alopecia, a presumed autoimmune disease, the immune response of the patients might differ from that of healthy individuals. The number of PT1 expanded TCRs positively correlated with patch test score, significant at thresholds 8, 16 and 32 but not 4. After repeated subsampling, the strength of the expansion versus patch-test correlation and the threshold at which it became significant changed. The number of TCRs above 1 in 1000 frequency did not change with DPC sensitization; there was no evidence of global repertoire structure alterations. Compared with pre-sensitization or healthy control sets, expanded TCRs formed significantly more large CDR3 similarity clusters, which is consistent with antigen-driven responses.

The label giving this sample's time point can be read as: patch test 2, 6 weeks after DPC sensitization. This sample's treatment or condition label indicates: therapeutic diphenylcyclopropenone sensitization with weekly scalp DPC. Blood at each patch-test visit was drawn before the patch test was applied. Eligible patients were aged 18 to 70, diagnosed with alopecia, deemed suitable for DPC therapy, and excluded if pregnant. Total RNA was extracted from unfractionated whole blood collected in Tempus Blood RNA tubes. The chain couples TRBV12-3 or TRBV12-4 to TRBJ1-1; no D gene can be assigned with confidence. Sample: whole blood, taken in connection with sensitization to the hapten diphenylcyclopropenone (DPC). This TCR was recovered from a woman between 40 and 50 years old with alopecia areata. Some clones in this sample may be carry-over from other donors' samples. CDR3 reads: CASSAHQVNTEAFF. Here is the DNA: TGTGCCAGCAGTGCCCATCAGGTGAACACTGAAGCTTTCTTT.